The rows below give T cell receptor beta chains drawn from one sample of a study of tumor-infiltrating lymphocytes in glioblastoma multiforme. One entry per CDR3 protein, called by TCRdb with MiXCR from the multiplex PCR reads. The sample yields roughly 10,000 distinct CDR3 sequences, 65% to 75% seen once. Sequencing was carried out using brain tumor tissue. These receptors originate from a male donor with glioblastoma. Both conserved end residues are part of each CDR3. The D gene is left open where the match is weak. Expanded clones get a size class; other rows say once, few or many, or leave the size out.

>many|-|TRBV7-9|TRBJ2-1
CASSAITSEQFF
TGTGCCAGCAGCGCCATTACTAGCGAGCAGTTCTTC
>-|-|TRBV6-1|TRBJ2-3
CASTPMGRVGDTQYF
TGTGCCAGCACCCCGATGGGCCGAGTCGGAGATACGCAGTATTTT
>many|-|TRBV30|TRBJ1-6
CAWRRAGSPLHF
TGTGCCTGGAGGAGGGCTGGGTCACCCCTCCACTTT
>-|-|TRBV20-1|TRBJ1-4
CSAREEDVPAEEKLPF
TGCAGTGCAAGAGAGGAGGACGTCCCAGCGGAGGAAAAACTGCCTTTT
>-|TRBD2|TRBV20-1|TRBJ2-1
CSAREHGLVRSYNEQFF
TGCAGTGCTAGAGAACACGGACTAGTCCGATCTTACAATGAGCAGTTCTTC
>-|-|TRBV4-1|TRBJ2-6
CASSQRHGIGANVQTF
TGCGCCAGCAGTCAAAGGCACGGGATAGGGGCCAACGTCCAGACTTTC
>-|-|TRBV20-1|TRBJ2-1
CRAKDEAGLYGQFF
TGCAGAGCTAAAGATGAGGCAGGGCTGTATGGGCAGTTCTTC
>-|TRBD1|TRBV2|TRBJ2-7
CASSDFVGQGLEQYF
TGTGCCAGCAGTGACTTTGTGGGACAGGGCCTCGAGCAGTACTTC
>-|-|TRBV29-1|TRBJ2-1
CSEVTRSDTYNEQFF
TGCAGCGAAGTAACTCGCTCAGACACCTACAATGAGCAGTTCTTC
>many|-|TRBV7-9|TRBJ1-1
CASSSQGTEAFF
TGTGCCAGCAGCTCCCAGGGCACTGAAGCTTTCTTT
>-|-|TRBV11-2|TRBJ2-7
CASTPTGDYEQYF
TGTGCCAGCACCCCGACTGGTGACTACGAGCAGTACTTC
>many|TRBD2|TRBV7-9|TRBJ2-7
CASTGTSGRAPSGEQYF
TGTGCCAGCACAGGGACTAGCGGGAGGGCCCCCTCGGGAGAGCAGTACTTC
>-|-|TRBV24-1|TRBJ1-1
CVTSEGRAGEDTEAFF
TGTGTCACCAGTGAAGGACGTGCGGGTGAAGACACTGAAGCTTTCTTT
>few|-|TRBV9|TRBJ2-2
CASSVVSETNTGELFF
TGTGCCAGCAGCGTAGTCTCTGAGACTAACACCGGGGAGCTGTTTTTT
>-|-|TRBV11-1|TRBJ2-1
CASSLDSLNEPFF
TGTGCCAGCAGCTTAGATAGTCTGAATGAGCCGTTCTTT
>medium-sized|-|TRBV20-1|TRBJ1-4
CSAPRTSTNEKLFF
TGCAGTGCTCCCCGTACATCAACTAATGAAAAACTGTTTTTT
>-|-|TRBV27|TRBJ2-7
CASSLGGVEQYF
TGTGCCAGCAGTTTAGGAGGGGTCGAGCAGTACTTC
>once|-|TRBV29-1|TRBJ1-1
CNVEMGRRSTEAFF
TGCAACGTTGAAATGGGACGGAGAAGCACTGAAGCTTTCTTT
>-|TRBD1|TRBV5-4|TRBJ2-2
CASSSGTGATGELFF
TGTGCCAGCAGTTCCGGGACAGGGGCTACCGGGGAGCTGTTTTTT
>once|-|TRBV20-1|TRBJ1-6
CSARGRGCVNSPLHF
TGCAGTGCCAGAGGGCGGGGTTGCGTGAATTCACCCCTCCATTTT
>-|TRBD1|TRBV4-2|TRBJ2-7
CASSQEGTGGGTCEQYF
TGTGCCAGCAGCCAAGAAGGGACAGGGGGGGGCACCTGCGAGCAGTACTTC
>-|-|TRBV20-1|TRBJ1-6
CCARERGSVNSPLHF
TGCTGTGCTAGAGAGCGGGGTTCCGTGAACTCACCCCTCCACTTT
>few|TRBD2|TRBV2|TRBJ2-1
CASSEAVAGGPYNEQFF
TGTGCCAGCAGTGAAGCGGTAGCGGGGGGGCCTTACAATGAGCAGTTCTTC
>-|-|TRBV6-5|TRBJ2-7
CASRLAGRLGWGYEQYF
TGTGCCAGCAGGCTAGCCGGGAGATTAGGGTGGGGCTACGAGCAGTACTTC
>-|TRBD1|TRBV11-1|TRBJ2-1
CASSLARLDRGNEQFF
TGTGCCAGCAGCTTAGCGCGTCTGGACAGGGGGAATGAGCAGTTCTTC
>once|-|TRBV10-3|TRBJ2-7
CAISESGPEQYF
TGTGCCATTAGTGAGTCGGGACCGGAGCAATACTTC
>-|TRBD2|TRBV11-3|TRBJ2-3
CASSFDGRAFVSTDTQYF
TGTGCCAGCAGCTTCGACGGGAGGGCCTTTGTGAGCACAGATACGCAGTATTTT
>-|-|TRBV20-1|TRBJ2-1
CSGSVGAGEQFF
TGCAGTGGGTCAGTGGGAGCGGGTGAGCAGTTCTTC
>many|TRBD2|TRBV4-1|TRBJ2-2
CASSQETSGIYTGELFF
TGCGCCAGCAGCCAAGAGACTAGCGGGATTTACACCGGGGAGCTGTTTTTT
>-|-|TRBV7-9|TRBJ2-1
CASSLGLVGDLDEQSF
TGTGCCAGCAGCTTAGGACTAGTGGGAGACCTCGATGAGCAGTCCTTC
>large|-|TRBV6-2/TRBV6-3|TRBJ2-3
CASSTTPNTDTQYF
TGTGCCAGCAGCACGACACCGAACACAGATACGCAGTATTTT
>once|-|TRBV6-2/TRBV6-3|TRBJ2-3
CASSTTQNTDRLYF
TGTGCCAGCAGCACGACACAGAACACAGATAGGCTGTATTTT
>-|-|TRBV30|TRBJ2-6
CACIGRSGANVLTF
TGTGCCTGTATAGGGCGCTCTGGGGCCAACGTCCTGACTTTT
>once|-|TRBV6-1|TRBJ2-1
CACSGEVVAYSEQFF
TGTGCCTGCAGTGGAGAAGTCGTAGCATACAGTGAGCAGTTCTTC
>-|-|TRBV7-9|TRBJ2-7
CASSSGIYEQYF
TGTGCCAGCAGCTCGGGGATTTACGAGCAGTACTTC
>-|-|TRBV10-3|TRBJ2-7
CAISEFPEGPSYEQYF
TGTGCCATCAGTGAGTTCCCAGAGGGTCCCTCCTACGAGCAGTACTTC
>-|TRBD2|TRBV29-1|TRBJ2-1
CSVVPAGASYNEQFF
TGCAGTGTTGTCCCAGCGGGAGCGTCCTACAATGAGCAGTTCTTC
>medium-sized|TRBD1|TRBV20-1|TRBJ1-1
CSATDRAHAMNTEALF
TGCAGTGCTACGGACAGGGCCCATGCCATGAACACTGAAGCTCTCTTT
>-|TRBD2|TRBV20-1|TRBJ2-7
CSATPTAGVGNEQYF
TGCAGTGCTACACCTACAGCGGGAGTGGGGAACGAGCAGTACTTC
>few|TRBD2|TRBV2|TRBJ2-1
CASSTLAGGLTNEQFF
TGTGCCAGCAGTACCTTAGCGGGAGGGCTGACCAATGAGCAGTTCTTC
>-|-|TRBV11-2|TRBJ2-1
CASSIYLQRWGAAGGNEQFF
-
>-|TRBD2|TRBV6-1|TRBJ2-3
CASSRTSGGTDTQYF
TGTGCCAGCAGCAGGACTAGCGGGGGGACAGATACGCAGTATTTT
>-|TRBD2|TRBV10-3|TRBJ2-1
CAISEWDYMSYDEQFF
TGTGCCATCAGTGAGTGGGACTACATGTCCTACGATGAGCAGTTCTTC
>-|-|TRBV12-3/TRBV12-4|TRBJ2-1
CASRPSEDNEQFF
TGTGCCAGCCGGCCTAGCGAGGACAATGAGCAGTTCTTC
>-|TRBD2|TRBV6-1|TRBJ2-7
CASSELSSGSYEQYF
TGTGCCAGCAGTGAATTGTCTAGCGGTTCCTACGAGCAGTACTTC
>many|-|TRBV6-5|TRBJ1-2
CASGSGLDYGYTF
TGTGCCAGCGGTTCTGGGTTGGACTATGGCTACACCTTC
>medium-sized|TRBD2|TRBV20-1|TRBJ2-3
CSAAGLAGGYTDTQYF
TGCAGTGCCGCAGGACTAGCGGGAGGTTACACAGATACGCAGTATTTT
>-|-|TRBV11-2|TRBJ2-7
CASSLTSQSYEQYF
TGTGCCAGCAGCCTAACGAGCCAGTCCTACGAGCAGTACTTC
>-|TRBD2|TRBV11-2|TRBJ2-1
CASSLDFPHSPGGGDEQFF
TGTGCCAGCAGCTTAGATTTCCCCCACTCTCCGGGAGGTGGGGATGAGCAGTTCTTC
>-|TRBD2|TRBV20-1|TRBJ2-7
CSARGSGGLTYEQYF
TGCAGTGCTAGAGGGAGCGGGGGGCTTACCTACGAGCAGTACTTC
>-|-|TRBV20-1|TRBJ1-3
CSATEAGTIYF
TGCAGTGCTACGGAGGCGGGGACCATATATTTT
>-|-|TRBV4-1|TRBJ2-7
CASSQDLNYEQYF
TGCGCCAGCAGCCAAGATCTTAACTACGAGCAGTACTTC
>-|TRBD1|TRBV29-1|TRBJ2-1
CSVRQGAPSYNEQFF
TGCAGCGTCCGACAGGGGGCCCCCTCCTACAATGAGCAGTTCTTC
>-|TRBD1|TRBV20-1|TRBJ2-7
CSASDRGQGVLGEHYF
TGCAGTGCTTCTGACAGGGGGCAAGGCGTATTGGGGGAGCATTACTTC
>-|-|TRBV29-1|TRBJ1-1
CSVFLQGSSEAFF
TGCAGCGTTTTCCTACAGGGATCTTCGGAAGCTTTCTTT